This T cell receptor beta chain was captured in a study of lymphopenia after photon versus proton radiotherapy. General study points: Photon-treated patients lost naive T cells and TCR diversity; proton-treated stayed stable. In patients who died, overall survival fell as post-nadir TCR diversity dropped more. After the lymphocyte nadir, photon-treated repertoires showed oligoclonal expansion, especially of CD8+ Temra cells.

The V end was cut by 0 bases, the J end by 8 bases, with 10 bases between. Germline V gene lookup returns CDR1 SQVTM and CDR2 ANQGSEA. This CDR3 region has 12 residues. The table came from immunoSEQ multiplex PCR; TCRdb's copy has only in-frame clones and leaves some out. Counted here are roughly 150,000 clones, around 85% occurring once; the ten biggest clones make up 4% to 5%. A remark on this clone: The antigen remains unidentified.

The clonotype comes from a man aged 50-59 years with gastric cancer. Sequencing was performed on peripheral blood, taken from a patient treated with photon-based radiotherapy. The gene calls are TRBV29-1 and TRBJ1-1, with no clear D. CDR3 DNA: TGCAGCGTTGAAGACAGAGCCTCGGAAGCTTTCTTT. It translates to CSVEDRASEAFF.